Presented here are 14 T cell receptor beta chains from one specimen sequenced in a study of blood T cell repertoires in COVID-19. The assay was immunoSEQ multiplex PCR, and TCRdb's table has in-frame clones only and misses some. The data contain some 330,000 clones, roughly 89% of them seen just once; the ten biggest clones take up approximately 1.8%. The sample consisted of peripheral blood. The receptors stem from a woman aged 25-40 years with COVID-19, enrolled during active disease.

The chain is built from TRBV6-5 and TRBJ1-4; a possible D gene is TRBD1 (6 bases). Trimming stripped 5 bases from V and 6 bases from J, with 16 bases between. The germline V gene encodes CDR1 MNHEY and CDR2 SVGAGI. The CDR3 spans 15 residues. The CDR3 DNA is TGTGCCAGCAGTCAAACGCGGGGGCTTTATGAAAAACTGTTTTTT. Protein: CASSQTRGLYEKLFF.

The chain employs TRBV19 and TRBJ1-1, with a possible D match to TRBD1 (6 bases). This CDR3 region has 17 residues. Germline CDR1 and CDR2: LNHDA and SQIVND (reference sequence). Trimming stripped 3 bases from V and 5 bases from J, with 22 bases between. The CDR3 loop reads CASSILGASGMSTEAFF. DNA for the CDR3: TGTGCCAGTAGTATTCTGGGGGCGAGTGGTATGAGTACTGAAGCTTTCTTT. Full variable domain (remainder filled in from reference TRBV19 and TRBJ1-1): DGGITQSPKYLFRKEGQNVTLSCEQNLNHDAMYWYRQDPGQGLRLIYYSQIVNDFQKGDIAEGYSVSREKKESFPLTVTSAQKNPTAFYLCASSILGASGMSTEAFFGQGTRLTVV.

The J gene is TRBJ1-5, the V gene TRBV6-5, with D perhaps matching TRBD1 (6 bases). Trimming removed 6 bases from V and 7 bases from J, with 10 bases in between. The length of the CDR3 is 12 residues. Germline assignment: CDR1 MNHEY and CDR2 SVGAGI. The CDR3 here is CASRPQGQPQHF. The CDR3 nucleotides read TGTGCCAGCAGGCCCCAGGGGCAGCCCCAGCATTTT.

V and J are TRBV2 and TRBJ2-7, with 12 bases aligning to TRBD2. CDR1 SNHLY and CDR2 FYNNEI come from the germline V gene. The CDR3 extends over 16 amino acids. The trim removed 5 bases at V and 0 bases at J, leaving 5 bases unmatched. The CDR3 protein is CASSSRLAGDSYEQYF. The CDR3 nucleotides read TGTGCCAGCAGTTCCCGACTAGCGGGGGACTCCTACGAGCAGTACTTC.

The rearrangement links TRBV4-3 to TRBJ2-4; possible D gene TRBD1, 6 bases. The ends were cut back, 3 bases at V and 0 bases at J, with 9 bases in the middle. The CDR3 loop spans 15 amino acids. Per the germline V gene, CDR1 is LGHNA and CDR2 is YSLEER. The CDR3 reads CASSQGARAKNIQYF. In DNA, the CDR3 is TGCGCCAGCAGCCAGGGGGCGCGAGCCAAAAACATTCAGTACTTC.

The rearrangement uses TRBV12-3 or TRBV12-4 and TRBJ1-2; D remains unclear. The CDR3 loop spans 13 amino acids. Trimming took off 3 bases at V and 4 bases at J, with 9 bases between the two ends. The CDR3 nucleotides are TGTGCCAGCAGTTTTGCGGGGAGCTATGGCTACACCTTC. Its translation: CASSFAGSYGYTF.

This chain connects TRBV2 to TRBJ2-7; D unresolved. The CDR3 runs to 14 residues. CDR1 and CDR2 from the germline V gene are SNHLY and FYNNEI. The V gene lost 5 bases and the J gene lost 2 bases, with 13 bases spanning the gap. CDR3 loop: CASSPSQVTYEQYF. CDR3 DNA sequence: TGTGCCAGCAGTCCATCCCAGGTAACCTACGAGCAGTACTTC. The complete variable domain, with remaining parts taken from reference TRBV2 and TRBJ2-7, reads EPEVTQTPSHQVTQMGQEVILRCVPISNHLYFYWYRQILGQKVEFLVSFYNNEISEKSEIFDDQFSVERPDGSNFTLKIRSTKLEDSAMYFCASSPSQVTYEQYFGPGTRLTVT.

In this sample, this clone turned up once. This chain links TRBV6-5 with TRBJ2-5, with TRBD1 matching over 7 bases. J gave up 2 bases and V 5 bases, and 5 bases lay outside the gene matches. CDR3 length: 14 amino acids. Germline CDR1 and CDR2: MNHEY and SVGAGI. This CDR3 reads CASSPRQGQETQYF. The DNA for the CDR3 is TGTGCCAGCAGTCCTCGACAGGGTCAAGAGACCCAGTACTTC.

V is TRBV2 and J is TRBJ2-7, with TRBD2 identical over 14 bases. Unmatched junction bases numbered 9, after V lost 7 bases and J lost 4 bases. Germline CDR1 reads SNHLY; CDR2 reads FYNNEI. The CDR3 totals 16 residues. CDR3 DNA: TGTGCCAGCATCGGGGGTGGGACTAGCGGGGGTTACGAGCAGTACTTC. Amino acids: CASIGGGTSGGYEQYF.

J is TRBJ2-1 and V is TRBV5-1, with 8 bases identical to TRBD1. CDR1 and CDR2 (germline): SGHRS, YFSETQ. J was trimmed by 4 bases and V by 0 bases; bases with no gene match: 3. The CDR3 spans 15 residues. DNA for the CDR3: TGCGCCAGCAGCTTGGAAACAGGGGGTTACAATGAGCAGTTCTTC. Translating it yields CASSLETGGYNEQFF.

The chain links TRBV3-1 (or the pseudogene TRBV3-2) to TRBJ2-5; the match to TRBD2 covers 8 bases. The V gene end was trimmed by 6 bases and the J gene end by 5 bases; junction bases not matched to a gene: 5. The CDR3 has 13 amino acids. The germline V gene has CDR1 LGHDT and CDR2 YNNKEL (reference sequence). The CDR3 sequence: CASRGAGVETQYF. CDR3 bases: TGTGCCAGCAGGGGAGCGGGGGTGGAGACCCAGTACTTC.

In nucleotides, the CDR3 is TGTGCCAGCAGTTTTGGGACTGGAAAAGAGACCCAGTACTTC. Protein sequence: CASSFGTGKETQYF. V and J are TRBV28 and TRBJ2-5; maybe TRBD2 (6 bases). The germline V and J ends were trimmed by 3 bases and 3 bases, with 11 bases remaining between them. This CDR3 contains 14 residues. Per germline, CDR1 MDHEN and CDR2 SYDVKM.

This rearrangement joins TRBV5-1 to TRBJ1-2; maybe TRBD1 (5 bases). V lost 0 bases and J 8 bases, leaving 11 bases between the germline ends. Germline lookup yields CDR1 SGHRS and CDR2 YFSETQ. The CDR3 has 13 amino acids. Written as DNA, the CDR3 is TGCGCCAGCAGCTTGGTGGCCGGGGGAGGCTACACCTTC. Amino acid sequence: CASSLVAGGGYTF.

The chain recombines TRBV28 with TRBJ2-5, with 7 positions matching TRBD2. This CDR3 region has 15 residues. CDR1 and CDR2 from the germline V gene are MDHEN and SYDVKM. Trimming cost V 4 bases and J 5 bases; bases outside gene matches: 10. The CDR3 protein is CASSSWASGRETQYF. Written as DNA, the CDR3 is TGTGCCAGCAGTTCGTGGGCTAGCGGTCGGGAGACCCAGTACTTC.